One sample yielded the 19 T cell receptor beta chains listed below, sequenced in a study of CD8+CD57+ T cells in acquired aplastic anemia. Genomic DNA provided the template from which TCR beta VDJ and CDR3 profiles were obtained. Each CDR3 protein gets one entry after TCRdb re-called the reads with MiXCR. The repertoire holds under 40,000 distinct CDR3 sequences, with around three quarters as singletons. Material for sequencing was sorted CD4+, CD8+, or CD8+CD57+ T cells (not recorded which) from PBMCs. These receptors originate from a human donor in good health, serving as a control.

This chain links TRBV2 with TRBJ2-5; the match to TRBD2 covers 14 bases. The assigned J gene may be wrong: the sequence end matches TRBJ2-7 better. The germline V gene encodes CDR1 SNHLY and CDR2 FYNNEI. There are 16 residues in the CDR3. The CDR3 loop is CASSAPGLAGDHEQYF. CDR3 in DNA: TGTGCCAGCAGCGCCCCGGGACTAGCGGGGGACCACGAGCAGTACTTC.

J is TRBJ2-7 and V is TRBV20-1, with a weak D call TRBD2 (6 bases). CDR3 length: 12 amino acids. The germline gives CDR1 DFQATT, CDR2 SNEGSKA (reference sequence). Trimming pared 6 bases from V and 4 bases from J, leaving 13 bases between. The CDR3 region is CSARLGRYEQYF. CDR3 coding DNA: TGCAGTGCCAGACTAGGGAGGTACGAGCAGTACTTC.

The V and J genes are TRBV2 and TRBJ2-3; D is perhaps TRBD2 (6 bases). Per germline, CDR1 SNHLY and CDR2 FYNNEI. V lost 8 bases, J lost 5 bases, and 17 bases lay in between. CDR3 length equals 14 residues. CDR3 bases: TGTGCCAGCGAAGGGCGGGAACGGGAAGATACGCAGTATTTT. It translates to CASEGREREDTQYF.

This clonotype was detected only a few times. The chain combines TRBV6-4 with TRBJ1-6; D possibly corresponds to TRBD1 (6 bases). V gave up 0 bases and J gave up 1 base, with 22 bases separating them. CDR1 is MRHNA, CDR2 SNTAGT, per germline. The CDR3 contains 21 residues. In DNA, the CDR3 is TGTGCCAGCAGTGACTCGAGACGGACAGATGGCTGGCCGTCCTATAATTCACCCCTCCACTTT. This translates into CASSDSRRTDGWPSYNSPLHF.

The CDR3 region has the DNA TGTGCCATCAGTGAGTACGGAGCGGGGAACTCCTACGAGCAGTACTTC. It encodes CAISEYGAGNSYEQYF. The chain uses TRBV10-3 and TRBJ2-7, with TRBD2 matching 7 bases. Per the germline V gene, CDR1 is ENHRY and CDR2 is SYGVKD. The V gene end was trimmed by 1 base and the J gene end by 0 bases; junction bases not matched to a gene: 6. This CDR3 is built from 16 residues.

V is TRBV7-2 and J is TRBJ1-1; D gene unclear. V was cut by 5 bases and J by 3 bases, with 10 bases left in between. In germline, CDR1 is SGHTA, CDR2 FQGNSA. The CDR3 is 13 residues long. The CDR3 sequence is CASSPEAYTEAFF. The CDR3 region has the DNA TGTGCCAGCAGCCCGGAAGCTTACACTGAAGCTTTCTTT.

This clonotype occurred a few times. The chain is built from TRBV2 and TRBJ2-7; TRBD2 aligns across 8 bases. Trimming cost V 7 bases and J 6 bases; bases outside gene matches: 8. Per the germline V gene, CDR1 is SNHLY and CDR2 is FYNNEI. This CDR3 spans 13 amino acids. CDR3 sequence: CASMISGTSEQYF. CDR3 bases: TGTGCCAGCATGATTAGCGGGACAAGCGAGCAGTACTTC.

This clonotype was detected only once. The chain employs TRBV7-9 and TRBJ1-1, with 8 bases matching TRBD1. CDR1 and CDR2 from the germline V gene are SEHNR and FQNEAQ (reference sequence). The CDR3 sequence is 14 residues long. Unmatched junction bases numbered 6, after V lost 5 bases and J lost 4 bases. The CDR3 region has the DNA TGTGCCAGCAGCCCTCGGACAGGGATCACTGAAGCTTTCTTT. Its translation: CASSPRTGITEAFF.

The V and J genes are TRBV7-6 and TRBJ2-7; 7 nucleotides match TRBD2. In germline, CDR1 is SGHVS, CDR2 FNYEAQ. There are 15 residues in the CDR3. Unmatched junction bases numbered 8, after V lost 6 bases and J lost 0 bases. The CDR3 DNA is TGTGCCAGCAGTCAGACTAGCCGATTCTCCTACGAGCAGTACTTC. Translating it yields CASSQTSRFSYEQYF.

This clonotype turned up a few times. The chain is built from TRBV20-1 and TRBJ1-3; D gene unclear. Germline V gene data show CDR1 as DFQATT and CDR2 as SNEGSKA (reference sequence). Trimming removed 3 bases at V and 1 base at J, with 4 bases between. This CDR3 spans 12 amino acids. The DNA of the CDR3 is TGCAGTGCTAGGATGTCTGGAAACACCATATATTTT. Amino acid sequence: CSARMSGNTIYF.

This sequence joins TRBV15 and TRBJ1-5, with 8 positions matching TRBD1. CDR3 length: 15 amino acids. In germline, CDR1 is LNHNV, CDR2 YYDKDF (reference sequence). V lost 3 bases to trimming and J lost 5 bases; unmatched junction nucleotides: 6. The DNA of the CDR3 is TGTGCCACCAGCAGCCGGGACAGGACGTATCAGCCCCAGCATTTT. The encoded protein is CATSSRDRTYQPQHF. Filled out from reference TRBV15 and TRBJ1-5, the complete variable domain reads DAMVIQNPRYQVTQFGKPVTLSCSQTLNHNVMYWYQQKSSQAPKLLFHYYDKDFNNEADTPDNFQSRRPNTSFCFLDIRSPGLGDTAMYLCATSSRDRTYQPQHFGDGTRLSIL.

This clonotype is medium-sized (0.01 to 0.1%) in the sample. The chain is built from TRBV2 and TRBJ1-5, with D maybe TRBD1 (5 bases). Germline values: CDR1 SNHLY, CDR2 FYNNEI. V lost 3 bases and J 0 bases, leaving 9 bases between the germline ends. The CDR3 covers 15 residues. The CDR3, as DNA: TGTGCCAGCAGTGAGGGGAGGGGTAGCAATCAGCCCCAGCATTTT. This codes for CASSEGRGSNQPQHF. Full variable domain (rest looked up from reference TRBV2 and TRBJ1-5): EPEVTQTPSHQVTQMGQEVILRCVPISNHLYFYWYRQILGQKVEFLVSFYNNEISEKSEIFDDQFSVERPDGSNFTLKIRSTKLEDSAMYFCASSEGRGSNQPQHFGDGTRLSIL.

This sequence joins TRBV10-3 and TRBJ2-7, with unresolved D. V dropped 3 bases and J dropped 4 bases, with 10 bases sitting between them. The germline V gene encodes CDR1 ENHRY and CDR2 SYGVKD. The length of the CDR3 is 13 residues. In DNA, the CDR3 is TGTGCCATCAGTGACTCCGCGCCTTACGAGCAGTACTTC. Its translation is CAISDSAPYEQYF.

The rearrangement joins TRBV29-1 to TRBJ2-1; 7 nucleotides match TRBD2. The length of the CDR3 is 13 residues. V gave up 7 bases and J gave up 6 bases; unmatched junction bases: 9. Germline V CDR1 and CDR2: SQVTM, ANQGSEA. The CDR3 spells CSGGGGPGNEQFF. The CDR3 bases are TGCAGCGGTGGGGGAGGGCCAGGCAATGAGCAGTTCTTC.

The chain links TRBV20-1 to TRBJ2-3; 12 nucleotides match TRBD2. The CDR3 is made up of 15 amino acids. From germline, CDR1 is DFQATT and CDR2 SNEGSKA (reference sequence). The junction had 0 bases not matched to a gene; V was cut back by 1 base and J by 1 base. CDR3 DNA sequence: TGCAGTGCTAGAGGACTAGCGGGGGGCACAGATACGCAGTATTTT. Amino acids: CSARGLAGGTDTQYF.

Judged by abundance, this clonotype is medium-sized. The chain joins TRBV6-1 to TRBJ2-3; D may be TRBD1 (6 bases). V shed 4 bases and J shed 3 bases, with 17 bases lying between them. The CDR3 length is 16 residues. Per germline, CDR1 MNHNS and CDR2 SASEGT. The CDR3 is CASSATPGVGTDTQYF. Written as DNA, the CDR3 is TGTGCCAGCAGTGCCACGCCAGGGGTTGGGACAGATACGCAGTATTTT.

In this sample, this clonotype turned up once. This CDR3 is CASSPSTGTKYNSPLHF. In DNA, the CDR3 is TGTGCCAGCAGCCCCTCGACCGGGACAAAGTATAATTCACCCCTCCACTTT. The chain links TRBV11-2 to TRBJ1-6; weak D call: TRBD1 (6 bases). Germline assignment: CDR1 SGHAT and CDR2 FQNNGV. Between the trimmed V and J ends, which lost 5 bases and 4 bases, there was a span of 18 bases. The CDR3 consists of 17 residues.

J is TRBJ2-7 and V is TRBV7-2; D is unclear. Trimming took off 2 bases at V and 2 bases at J, with 10 bases between the two ends. The CDR3 is made up of 14 amino acids. Per the germline V gene, CDR1 is SGHTA and CDR2 is FQGNSA. The CDR3 reads CASSLPTRAYEQYF. CDR3 sequence (DNA): TGTGCCAGCAGCTTACCGACCCGCGCCTACGAGCAGTACTTC.

V gene TRBV29-1 combines with J gene TRBJ1-1, with 7 positions matching TRBD1. Germline CDR1 SQVTM, CDR2 ANQGSEA. Unmatched junction bases numbered 8, after V lost 8 bases and J lost 5 bases. This CDR3 has 12 amino acids. The CDR3 sequence is CSTDRVRTEAFF. The DNA of the CDR3 is TGCAGCACAGACAGGGTGAGGACTGAAGCTTTCTTT.